This T cell receptor beta chain appears in the sequencing data of a study of blood T cells in healthy people across ages. Study background: Researchers report that template switching captured about one barcoded beta molecule per two T cells.

With a J-beta primer mix and a sample-barcoded 5' primer, a second PCR ran about 6 to 11 cycles. TCRdb independently ran MiXCR on the 5' RACE reads; one entry per CDR3 protein. The profile shows more than 800,000 distinct CDR3 sequences, 40% to 55% of them singletons. V shed 6 bases, J shed 1 base, and the junction held 8 bases outside the gene matches. The CDR3 is made up of 15 amino acids. Study observations and caveats: Unsorted PBMC material precluded a definitive naive versus antigen-experienced comparison. Higher diversity and more naive CD4+ cells were features of long-lived donors, compared to aged donors.

Drawn from each donor were roughly 10 milliliters of peripheral blood. This clonotype was counted a few times. Its antigen is not known. V is TRBV12-3 or TRBV12-4 and J is TRBJ1-1; 7 bases fit TRBD1. The origin of this receptor is a woman between 55 and 75 years old in good health. Sequences were obtained from blood. The CDR3 nucleotides read TGTGCCAGCAGCCCACGACAGGGTTGGAACACTGAAGCTTTCTTT. It encodes CASSPRQGWNTEAFF.